This TCR beta chain was sequenced during a study of shared clonotypes between healthy human individuals. Study-wide context: CD8 memory received one plate per donor, CD8 naive two, CD4 memory three and CD4 naive three.

Sequencing used immunoSEQ multiplex PCR; TCRdb keeps in-frame clones, though not all of them. The sample carries 2.3 million or so clones, 80% to 95% recorded once. General study results and limits: Clonotype sharing among donors was expected to depend on sequencing depth.

A note on this clone: Its specificity is not known.

V was cut by 2 bases and J by 1 base, with 10 bases left in between. CDR3 size: 15 residues. CDR1 is MNHEY, CDR2 SVGAGI, per germline. The sequence derives from a man younger than 35 in good health. Some clones in this sample may be carry-over from other donors' samples. V is TRBV6-5 and J is TRBJ2-3, with D perhaps TRBD1 or TRBD2 (5 bases each). Input material: naive CD4+ T cells from PBMCs. Noted subset: CD45RA+ positively selected. The CDR3 region has the DNA TGTGCCAGCAGTTACCGAGGGGACCGCACAGATACGCAGTATTTT. This sequence encodes CASSYRGDRTDTQYF.